A single T cell receptor (beta chain) is shown here with its context. The antigen it recognizes is unknown. No much larger clone exists at a distance of one base, and base qualities are not known. Patients with a history of autoimmune disease or receiving systemic immunosuppression were excluded from the trial. Peripheral blood for TCR sequencing was drawn from every dose cohort at baseline, at cycle 4 day 1 and at cycle 7 day 1. The samples were taken from a phase I, first-in-human, multicenter, open-label dose-escalation trial of ivuxolimab. Adults with locally advanced or metastatic melanoma, renal cell carcinoma, hepatocellular carcinoma or head and neck squamous cell carcinoma were enrolled in the trial. Before TCR sequencing, CD4+ T cells and CD8+ T cells from peripheral blood were sorted into separate populations. This record comes from a study of OX40 agonist ivuxolimab in advanced cancers. Study-wide context: Ivuxolimab was an agonistic, fully human IgG2 monoclonal antibody directed against OX40 (CD134), a costimulatory receptor. Intravenous ivuxolimab was administered to patients every 2 weeks at six dose levels: 0.01, 0.1, 0.3, 1.5, 3 and 10 mg/kg. Of the approximately 50 dose-escalation patients, hepatocellular carcinoma was present in about 19, melanoma in around 15, renal cell carcinoma in 9 and head and neck cancer in 9. A male proportion of 82.7% and a mean age of around 60 years, ranging from roughly 23 to 79, were recorded for the dose-escalation cohort. Prior anti-PD-1, anti-PD-L1 or anti-CTLA-4 therapy was permitted, and checkpoint inhibitors had been received by 40% to 50% of dose-escalation patients. Partial responses occurred in three dose-escalation patients: two with cutaneous melanoma and one with hepatocellular carcinoma. The point of sequencing TCRbeta in the periphery was to test whether ivuxolimab changed TCR sequence diversity and drove clonal T-cell expansion. The paper covers the monotherapy dose-escalation part of the phase I ivuxolimab trial, which included N ≈ 57 patients. Here is what the overall study found, with its caveats: After ivuxolimab, more expanded clones were found on average in CD8+ T cells than in CD4+ T cells. Clonal expansion of both CD4+ and CD8+ blood T cells was observed from baseline to week 6 at doses 0.1 to 3.0 mg/kg. Partial responders in the 0.1-3.0 mg/kg groups had among the lowest normalized peripheral clonal expansion, especially among CD8+ T cells. The antigen specificity of the peripheral T cells that underwent clonal expansion was not determined. Low levels of normalized T-cell clonal expansion were also shown by some nonresponding patients.

For sequencing of the TCRbeta CDR3 region, genomic DNA was extracted from the sorted cells. TCRbeta CDR3 regions were sequenced using the immunoSEQ Assay. The clones in this table, taken by TCRdb from immuneACCESS, are in-frame only. Not every clone is retained; where verified, under half of the shortfall comes from an unresolved V gene, and the cause of the rest is unknown. For this sample there are 30,000 or so clones; over 90% appear just once. Of the sample, roughly 10% is held by the ten largest clones. The starting material was CD4+ or CD8+ T cells sorted from blood, obtained in a trial of the OX40 agonist ivuxolimab. This clonotype originated in an adult with an advanced solid tumor such as melanoma, head and neck, liver or kidney cancer.

The CDR3: CASSKGHGNQPQHF. The sequenced DNA is TGTGCCAGCAGCAAGGGGCATGGTAATCAGCCCCAGCATTTT. The chain employs TRBV9 and TRBJ1-5; TRBD1 is a weak D gene call, 5 bases matching. CDR1 and CDR2, per the germline V gene, are SGDLS and YYNGEE. The CDR3 has 14 amino acids, counting the end cysteine and phenylalanine. Only CDR3 DNA is held: 42 bases, read in frame from base 1. V lost 4 bases and J lost 4 bases; the stretch between them is 12 bases long.